This note documents a single T cell receptor (beta chain) sequence. The antigen is undetermined. The method was immunoSEQ multiplex PCR; TCRdb's version includes in-frame clones alone and lacks a portion of them. The sample lists 55,000 to 85,000 clones; approximately 81% were seen once. CDR1 and CDR2 (germline): LGHNA, YSLEER. The CDR3 is 16 amino acids. The V segment lost 0 bases and the J segment 9 bases; nucleotides outside the gene matches: 9. It was autoimmune disease history or systemic immunosuppression that excluded patients. This specimen comes from a study of OX40 agonist ivuxolimab in advanced cancers. Study-wide context: Patients were treated with ivuxolimab, an agonistic anti-OX40 (CD134) antibody. The mean age was roughly 60 years, ranging from about 20 to 79, with about four fifths of participants male. Study-wide results and caveats: Part of the nonresponder group also had normalized T-cell clonal expansion that was low.

Sequencing was performed on CD4+ or CD8+ T cells sorted from blood, taken in a trial of the OX40 agonist ivuxolimab. The TCR was taken from an adult with an advanced solid tumor such as melanoma, head and neck, liver or kidney cancer. The V and J genes are TRBV4-3 and TRBJ2-1, with 9 bases aligning to TRBD2. The CDR3 DNA follows: TGCGCCAGCAGCCAAGAAGGGACTAGCCCCCCGGGTGAGCAGTTCTTC. It translates to CASSQEGTSPPGEQFF.